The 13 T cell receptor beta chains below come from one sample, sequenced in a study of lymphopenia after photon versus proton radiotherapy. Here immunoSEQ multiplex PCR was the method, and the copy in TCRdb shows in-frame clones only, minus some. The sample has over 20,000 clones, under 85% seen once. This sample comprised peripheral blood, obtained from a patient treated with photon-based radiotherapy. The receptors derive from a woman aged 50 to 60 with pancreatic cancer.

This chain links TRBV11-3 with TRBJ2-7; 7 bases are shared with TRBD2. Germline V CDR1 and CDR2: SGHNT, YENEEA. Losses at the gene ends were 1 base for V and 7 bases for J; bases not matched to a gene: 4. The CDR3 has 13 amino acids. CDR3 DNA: TGTGCCAGCAGCTTAGTGGCGGGGGAAGAGCAGTACTTC. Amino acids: CASSLVAGEEQYF.

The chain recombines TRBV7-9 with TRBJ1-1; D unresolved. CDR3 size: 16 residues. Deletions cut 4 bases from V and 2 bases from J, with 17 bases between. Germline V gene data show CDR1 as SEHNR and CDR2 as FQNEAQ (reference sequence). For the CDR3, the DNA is TGTGCCAGCAGCTCCTGGATCAGTCCAGCCAACACTGAAGCTTTCTTT. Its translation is CASSSWISPANTEAFF.

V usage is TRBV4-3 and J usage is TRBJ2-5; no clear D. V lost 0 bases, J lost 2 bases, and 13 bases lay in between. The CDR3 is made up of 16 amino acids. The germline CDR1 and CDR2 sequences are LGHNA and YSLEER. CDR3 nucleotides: TGCGCCAGCAGCCAAGATGGGCCAGTTGAGCAAGAGACCCAGTACTTC. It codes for CASSQDGPVEQETQYF.

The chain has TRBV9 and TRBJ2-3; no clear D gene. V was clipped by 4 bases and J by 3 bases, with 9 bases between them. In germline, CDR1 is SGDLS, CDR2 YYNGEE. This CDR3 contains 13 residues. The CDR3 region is CASSPLATDTQYF. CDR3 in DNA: TGTGCCAGCAGCCCTTTGGCTACAGATACGCAGTATTTT.

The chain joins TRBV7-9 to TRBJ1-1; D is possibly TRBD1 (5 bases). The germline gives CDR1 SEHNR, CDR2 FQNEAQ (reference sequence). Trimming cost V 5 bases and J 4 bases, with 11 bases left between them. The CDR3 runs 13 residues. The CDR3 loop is CASSVREATEAFF. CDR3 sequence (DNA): TGTGCCAGCAGCGTCAGGGAAGCCACTGAAGCTTTCTTT.

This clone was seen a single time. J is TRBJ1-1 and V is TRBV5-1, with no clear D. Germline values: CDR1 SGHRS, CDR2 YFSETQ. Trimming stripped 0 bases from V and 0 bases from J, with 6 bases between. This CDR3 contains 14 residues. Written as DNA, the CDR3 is TGCGCCAGCAGCTTGGGAGGCATGAACACTGAAGCTTTCTTT. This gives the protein CASSLGGMNTEAFF.

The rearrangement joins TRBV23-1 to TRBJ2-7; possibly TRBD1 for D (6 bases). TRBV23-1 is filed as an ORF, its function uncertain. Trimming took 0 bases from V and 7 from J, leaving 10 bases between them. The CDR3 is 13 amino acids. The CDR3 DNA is TGCGCCAGCAGTCAATCGGGGGCTGGAGAGCAGTACTTC. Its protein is CASSQSGAGEQYF.

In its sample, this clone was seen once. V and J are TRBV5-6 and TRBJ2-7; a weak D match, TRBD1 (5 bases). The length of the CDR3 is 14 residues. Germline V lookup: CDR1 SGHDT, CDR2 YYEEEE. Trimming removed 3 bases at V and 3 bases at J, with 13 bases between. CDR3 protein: CASSSDSYSYEQYF. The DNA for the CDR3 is TGTGCCAGCAGCTCCGACAGCTACAGCTACGAGCAGTACTTC.

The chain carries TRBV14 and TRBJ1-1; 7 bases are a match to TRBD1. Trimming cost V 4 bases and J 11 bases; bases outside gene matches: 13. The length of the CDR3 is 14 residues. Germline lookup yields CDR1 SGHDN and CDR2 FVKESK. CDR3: CASSRRTGTLDAFF. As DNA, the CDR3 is TGTGCCAGCAGCCGCCGGACAGGAACGTTGGATGCTTTCTTT.

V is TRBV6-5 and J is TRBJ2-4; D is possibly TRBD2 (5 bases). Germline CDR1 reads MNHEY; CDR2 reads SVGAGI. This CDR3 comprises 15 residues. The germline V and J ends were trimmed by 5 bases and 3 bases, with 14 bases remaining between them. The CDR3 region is CASSISGMDKNIQYF. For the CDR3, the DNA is TGTGCCAGCAGTATCTCCGGGATGGACAAAAACATTCAGTACTTC.

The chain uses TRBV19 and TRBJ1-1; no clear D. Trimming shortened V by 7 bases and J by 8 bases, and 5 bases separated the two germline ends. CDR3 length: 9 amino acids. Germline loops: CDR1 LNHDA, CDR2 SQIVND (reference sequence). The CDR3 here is CASIREAFF. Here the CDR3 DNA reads TGTGCCAGTATACGCGAAGCTTTCTTT.

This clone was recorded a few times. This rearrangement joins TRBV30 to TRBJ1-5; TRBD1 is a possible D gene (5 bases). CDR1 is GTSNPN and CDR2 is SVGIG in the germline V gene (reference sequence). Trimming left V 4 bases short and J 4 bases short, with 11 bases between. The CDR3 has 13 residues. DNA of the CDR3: TGTGCCTGGACCCTGGACACGAATCAGCCCCAGCATTTT. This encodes CAWTLDTNQPQHF.

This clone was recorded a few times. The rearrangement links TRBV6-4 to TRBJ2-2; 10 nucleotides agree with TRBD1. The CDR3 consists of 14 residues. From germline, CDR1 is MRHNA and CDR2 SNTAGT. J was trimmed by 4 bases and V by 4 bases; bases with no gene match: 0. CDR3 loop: CASSGTGGTGELFF. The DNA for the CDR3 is TGTGCCAGCAGTGGGACAGGGGGCACCGGGGAGCTGTTTTTT.